This T cell receptor beta chain appears in the sequencing data of a study of blood T cell repertoires in COVID-19. Data came from immunoSEQ multiplex PCR; TCRdb stores just in-frame clones and leaves some out. Of about 140,000 clones listed, less than 85% are singletons. CDR1 and CDR2 (germline): ENHRY, SYGVKD. The CDR3 spans 14 residues. V lost 7 bases, J lost 2 bases, and 15 bases lay in between. Sequencing input: peripheral blood. The clonotype originates from a human donor in a cohort sampled during active COVID-19. The chain has TRBV10-3 and TRBJ2-7; a possible D gene is TRBD2 (7 bases). DNA for the CDR3: TGTGCCATCAAAGGGAGGGACACCGCCTACGAGCAGTACTTC. Its translation: CAIKGRDTAYEQYF.